This TCR beta chain comes out of a study of tissue T cells after allogeneic stem cell transplantation. Germline V gene data show CDR1 as NSHNY and CDR2 as SYGAGN. The CDR3 has 13 residues. The V end was cut by 3 bases, the J end by 5 bases, with 10 bases between. As regards this clone: Each gene name is a mouse one. The CDR3 end is not reached by the read, which stops 1 residue before it; the germline J gene fills it in.

Generated by immunoSEQ multiplex PCR, the TCRdb table keeps only in-frame clones and is missing some. The table includes some 22,000 clones, around 70% detected once. Sequencing input: blood. The source is a female BALB/c mouse in good health. The strain's MHC: H2-d. The chain is built from TRBV13-1 and TRBJ2-4, with D unclear. CDR3 bases read: TGTGCCAGCAGTGGGACCGGAGGAAACACCTTGTAC. It yields the protein CASSGTGGNTLY. In full, the CDR3 is CASSGTGGNTLYF.